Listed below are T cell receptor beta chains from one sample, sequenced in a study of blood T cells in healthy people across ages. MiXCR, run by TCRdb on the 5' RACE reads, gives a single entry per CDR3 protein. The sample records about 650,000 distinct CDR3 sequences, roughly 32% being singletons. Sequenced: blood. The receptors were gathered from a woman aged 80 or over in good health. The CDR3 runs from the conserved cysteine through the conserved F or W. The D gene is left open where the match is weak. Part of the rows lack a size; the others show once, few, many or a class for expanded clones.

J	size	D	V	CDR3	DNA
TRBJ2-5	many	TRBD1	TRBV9	CASSVAPTTGGQETQYF	TGTGCCAGCAGCGTAGCCCCGACGACAGGGGGCCAAGAGACCCAGTACTTC
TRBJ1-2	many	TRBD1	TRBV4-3	CASSQSGAGGHYGYTF	TGCGCCAGCAGCCAGTCCGGGGCAGGGGGCCATTATGGCTACACCTTC
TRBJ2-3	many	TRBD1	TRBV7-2	CASSSTGGETDTQYF	TGTGCCAGCAGCTCCACAGGGGGAGAAACAGATACGCAGTATTTT
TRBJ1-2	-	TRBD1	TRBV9	CASSVARDRGGYTF	TGTGCCAGCAGCGTAGCCCGGGACAGGGGTGGCTACACCTTC
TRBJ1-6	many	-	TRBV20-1	CSAGGQGWNSPLHF	TGCAGTGCTGGTGGGCAGGGATGGAATTCACCCCTCCACTTT
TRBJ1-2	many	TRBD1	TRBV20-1	CSARERRGAIDGYTF	TGCAGTGCTAGGGAACGCAGGGGGGCTATTGATGGCTACACCTTC
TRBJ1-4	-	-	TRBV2	CAWRQAPGEKLFF	TGTGCCTGGCGACAGGCGCCGGGGGAAAAACTGTTTTTT
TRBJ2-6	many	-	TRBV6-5	CASSYKPTSYASGANVLTF	TGTGCCAGCAGTTACAAGCCGACCTCCTATGCCTCTGGGGCCAACGTCCTGACTTTC
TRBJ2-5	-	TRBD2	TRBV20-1	CSARVTSGGGWYKETQYF	TGCAGTGCTAGAGTGACTAGCGGGGGAGGCTGGTACAAAGAGACCCAGTACTTC
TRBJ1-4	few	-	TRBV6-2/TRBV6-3	CASTFPGRRSEELFF	TGTGCCAGCACCTTTCCCGGGAGAAGAAGTGAAGAACTGTTTTTT
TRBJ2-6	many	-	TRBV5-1	CASSFDGANVLTF	TGCGCCAGCAGCTTCGATGGGGCCAACGTCCTGACTTTC
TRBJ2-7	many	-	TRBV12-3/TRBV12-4	CASSPTGTTYEQYF	TGTGCCAGCAGCCCCACCGGGACAACCTACGAGCAGTACTTC
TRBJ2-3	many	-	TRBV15	CATSRGGSDTQYF	TGTGCCACCAGCAGAGGAGGATCAGATACGCAGTATTTT